Listed here are 26 T cell receptor beta chains from one sample, sequenced in a study of human T cells and chemical hapten exposure. As for time point: pre-sensitization, week 0. Treatment here: therapeutic diphenylcyclopropenone sensitization with weekly scalp DPC. TCRdb passed the RACE reads through MiXCR, listing each CDR3 protein once. The sample has over 300,000 distinct CDR3 sequences, more than 4.5% seen once. This specimen was whole blood, taken in connection with sensitization to the hapten diphenylcyclopropenone (DPC). These receptors were taken from a woman aged 50 to 60 with alopecia areata. Some clones in this sample may be carry-over from other donors' samples.

This clonotype was recorded many times. The chain links TRBV5-1 to TRBJ2-7, with unresolved D. The CDR3 is made up of 13 amino acids. The V gene's germline CDR1 is SGHRS and CDR2 YFSETQ. With 3 bases removed from V and 2 bases from J, the gap between germline ends came to 9 bases. The CDR3 spells CASSWQPAYEQYF. Written as DNA, the CDR3 is TGCGCCAGCAGCTGGCAACCGGCCTACGAGCAGTACTTC.

V and J are TRBV24-1 and TRBJ2-1; 12 positions agree with TRBD2. CDR1 is KGHDR, CDR2 SFDVKD, per germline. Germline trimming cut 5 bases from V and 4 bases from J; bases unmatched to any gene: 2. The CDR3 is 15 amino acids. This CDR3 reads CATSGTSGAYNEQFF. CDR3 nucleotides: TGTGCCACCAGTGGGACTAGCGGGGCTTACAATGAGCAGTTCTTC.

This clonotype was detected ten times or more. The chain links TRBV7-2 to TRBJ2-3; tentatively, D is TRBD2 (5 bases). Germline CDR1 reads SGHTA; CDR2 reads FQGNSA. The CDR3 has 11 residues. V lost 8 bases and J lost 4, with 7 bases in between. The CDR3 DNA sequence: TGTGCCAGCGGGAGTTCAGATACGCAGTATTTT. Its translation is CASGSSDTQYF.

V is TRBV6-5 and J is TRBJ2-3; a weak D match, TRBD1 (5 bases). Looked up from germline, CDR1 is MNHEY and CDR2 is SVGAGI. This CDR3 spans 17 amino acids. V was clipped by 0 bases and J by 0 bases, with 13 bases between them. The CDR3 DNA sequence: TGTGCCAGCAGTTACTCGTGGGGCAGTATAAGCACAGATACGCAGTATTTT. Translation gives CASSYSWGSISTDTQYF.

This rearrangement joins TRBV9 to TRBJ2-7, with TRBD1 identical over 8 bases. This CDR3 has 16 residues. Looked up from germline, CDR1 is SGDLS and CDR2 is YYNGEE. Trimming cost V 4 bases and J 2 bases; bases outside gene matches: 11. The CDR3 here is CASSINPGQETYEQYF. CDR3 in DNA: TGTGCCAGCAGCATAAATCCGGGACAGGAAACCTACGAGCAGTACTTC.

The CDR3 bases are TGCGCCAGCAGTTCCGGGACAGGGGATAGCAATCAGCCCCAGCATTTT. This sequence encodes CASSSGTGDSNQPQHF. The chain links TRBV5-1 to TRBJ1-5, with 10 bases that match TRBD1. Germline CDR1 and CDR2: SGHRS and YFSETQ. Germline trimming cut 5 bases from V and 0 bases from J; bases unmatched to any gene: 5. The CDR3 length is 16 residues.

The gene calls are TRBV7-2 and TRBJ2-1; TRBD2 matches at 14 bases. The germline gives CDR1 SGHTA, CDR2 FQGNSA. CDR3 length: 17 residues. Trimming cost V 1 base and J 8 bases; bases outside gene matches: 7. CDR3 sequence (DNA): TGTGCCAGCAGCTTAGGTCGGACTAGCGGGGGGTCCGATGAGCAGTTCTTC. The encoded protein is CASSLGRTSGGSDEQFF.

The rearrangement links TRBV4-1 to TRBJ2-2; 9 bases match TRBD2. Looked up from germline, CDR1 is MGHRA and CDR2 is YSYEKL. The CDR3 length is 19 residues. Trimming took 0 bases from V and 4 from J; bases not matched to a gene: 12. Here the CDR3 DNA reads TGCGCCAGCAGCCAAGATATTGGCGGGAGGGCCCAGGGCACCGGGGAGCTGTTTTTT. Translating gives CASSQDIGGRAQGTGELFF.

This clonotype has a count of ten or more. This chain connects TRBV29-1 to TRBJ2-3; 9 positions agree with TRBD2. This CDR3 comprises 17 residues. Germline V lookup: CDR1 SQVTM, CDR2 ANQGSEA. The CDR3, as DNA: TGCAGTTGCGGCGGGACTAGCTACGGGGGAGTTCAAGATACGCAGTATTTT. This encodes CSCGGTSYGGVQDTQYF.

This clonotype was observed many times. The CDR3 protein is CSGASGTGTKETQYF. Here the CDR3 DNA reads TGCAGCGGCGCTTCCGGGACAGGGACCAAGGAGACCCAGTACTTC. This chain uses TRBV29-1 with TRBJ2-5, with 9 bases aligning to TRBD1. V was clipped by 7 bases and J by 5 bases; unmatched bases: 14. The CDR3 is 15 amino acids. CDR1 and CDR2 from the germline V gene are SQVTM and ANQGSEA.

The chain links TRBV10-2 to TRBJ1-5; 7 nucleotides match TRBD1. Per the germline V gene, CDR1 is WSHSY and CDR2 is SAAADI. Germline trimming cut 6 bases from V and 1 base from J; bases unmatched to any gene: 0. This CDR3 contains 13 residues. This CDR3 reads CASRGQSNQPQHF. For the CDR3, the DNA is TGCGCCAGCAGGGGACAGAGCAATCAGCCCCAGCATTTT.

This clonotype came up many times. V and J are TRBV2 and TRBJ2-1; TRBD2 matches 9 bases. Germline CDR1 is SNHLY and CDR2 is FYNNEI. This CDR3 has 15 residues. V gave up 2 bases and J gave up 9 bases; unmatched junction bases: 8. CDR3 DNA sequence: TGTGCCAGCAGTGAATTGTTAGCGGGAGTGGGTGAGCAGTTCTTC. Translated, it gives CASSELLAGVGEQFF.

This chain links TRBV5-1 with TRBJ2-3; TRBD2 agrees at 11 bases. CDR1 and CDR2 from the germline V gene are SGHRS and YFSETQ. V lost 0 bases to trimming and J lost 2 bases; unmatched junction nucleotides: 5. The CDR3 extends over 17 amino acids. Here the CDR3 DNA reads TGCGCCAGCAGCTTGGGACTAGCGGGGACACCCACAGATACGCAGTATTTT. It is translated as CASSLGLAGTPTDTQYF.

This clonotype was found many times. The J gene is TRBJ2-3, the V gene TRBV7-2; TRBD1 might be the D (6 bases). Germline V gene data show CDR1 as SGHTA and CDR2 as FQGNSA. The V and J ends lost 2 bases and 4 bases respectively, with 10 bases between them. This CDR3 contains 14 residues. CDR3 bases: TGTGCCAGCAGCTTAACAGGGTACGCAGATACGCAGTATTTT. Translating it yields CASSLTGYADTQYF.

V and J are TRBV28 and TRBJ1-5; possible D gene TRBD1, 5 bases. CDR3 length equals 14 residues. Germline V gene lookup returns CDR1 MDHEN and CDR2 SYDVKM. The V end was cut by 5 bases, the J end by 9 bases, with 17 bases between. CDR3 amino acids: CASSLTGANRPQHF. The CDR3 DNA reads TGTGCCAGCAGTCTTACAGGTGCTAATAGGCCCCAGCATTTT.

The chain is built from TRBV20-1 and TRBJ2-1, with 14 bases matching TRBD2. The CDR3 runs 17 residues. Germline CDR1 reads DFQATT; CDR2 reads SNEGSKA (reference sequence). Trimming at V came to 6 bases and at J to 0 bases, leaving 7 bases not matched to a gene. The CDR3 protein is CSAGLAGGLSSYNEQFF. The CDR3 DNA reads TGCAGTGCCGGACTAGCGGGGGGACTTAGCTCCTACAATGAGCAGTTCTTC.

This clonotype was found a few times. This chain uses TRBV6-6 with TRBJ1-1; no firm D call. The CDR3 is 14 amino acids. Germline V gene data show CDR1 as MNHNY and CDR2 as SVGAGI (reference sequence). The V gene lost 2 bases and the J gene lost 2 bases, with 9 bases spanning the gap. In nucleotides, the CDR3 is TGTGCCAGCAGTTACGCCGAATCAAACACTGAAGCTTTCTTT. Translation gives CASSYAESNTEAFF.

The gene calls are TRBV2 and TRBJ1-2, with unresolved D. Germline V CDR1 and CDR2: SNHLY, FYNNEI. Trimming took 10 bases from V and 6 from J, leaving 24 bases between them. The CDR3 is 15 residues long. The CDR3 DNA is TGTGCCATCCTCCAAGCGACGGGCAGGAGAGATGGCTACACCTTC. Translated: CAILQATGRRDGYTF.

There are many counts of this clonotype. CDR3 DNA: TGTGCCAGCAGTTACTCGTTCAGAGGGCTGGAAGCGACCCAGTACTTC. Translating it yields CASSYSFRGLEATQYF. The chain employs TRBV6-5 and TRBJ2-5; D is perhaps TRBD2 (5 bases). Trimming cost V 0 bases and J 7 bases, with 18 bases left between them. The CDR3 runs to 16 residues. Germline V gene sequence: CDR1 MNHEY, CDR2 SVGAGI.

This clonotype was counted a few times. The chain employs TRBV7-9 and TRBJ1-1; D unresolved. Germline V gives CDR1 SEHNR, CDR2 FQNEAQ (reference sequence). This CDR3 has 14 amino acids. The V end was cut by 1 base, the J end by 3 bases, with 9 bases between. CDR3 nucleotides: TGTGCCAGCAGCTTAGATCTGTCTTACACTGAAGCTTTCTTT. Residues: CASSLDLSYTEAFF.

CDR3 protein: CASSLGAGGDGYTF. CDR3 coding DNA: TGTGCCAGCAGCTTAGGCGCAGGCGGGGATGGCTACACCTTC. This chain uses TRBV7-9 with TRBJ1-2; D unresolved. The ends were cut back, 1 base at V and 6 bases at J, with 12 bases in the middle. The germline gives CDR1 SEHNR, CDR2 FQNEAQ (reference sequence). The CDR3 is made up of 14 amino acids.

This clonotype was seen ten or more times. The J gene is TRBJ2-7, the V gene TRBV15, with 11 bases fitting TRBD1. CDR3 size: 14 residues. The germline V gene encodes CDR1 LNHNV and CDR2 YYDKDF (reference sequence). J lost 4 bases, V lost 1 base, and 0 bases had no gene match. The CDR3, as DNA: TGTGCCACCAGCAGAGGGGACAGGGGGTACGAGCAGTACTTC. The encoded protein is CATSRGDRGYEQYF.

This clonotype was detected many times. This sequence joins TRBV11-2 and TRBJ1-5; 9 nucleotides align to TRBD1. This CDR3 spans 15 amino acids. V was clipped by 1 base and J by 5 bases; unmatched bases: 3. Per germline, CDR1 SGHAT and CDR2 FQNNGV. The CDR3 region is CASSLGHRGHQPQHF. The CDR3 bases are TGTGCCAGCAGCTTAGGGCACAGGGGGCATCAGCCCCAGCATTTT.

Many counts were recorded for this clonotype. V usage is TRBV7-9 and J usage is TRBJ2-3; D ambiguous. This CDR3 contains 12 residues. Germline V CDR1 and CDR2: SEHNR, FQNEAQ (reference sequence). V shed 11 bases and J shed 0 bases, with 9 bases lying between them. CDR3 sequence: CAGQRSTDTQYF. The CDR3 DNA reads TGTGCCGGGCAGAGAAGCACAGATACGCAGTATTTT.

The rearrangement joins TRBV20-1 to TRBJ1-2; a possible D gene is TRBD1 (5 bases). Germline assignment: CDR1 DFQATT and CDR2 SNEGSKA (reference sequence). Trimming shortened V by 0 bases and J by 4 bases, and 12 bases separated the two germline ends. The CDR3 spans 14 residues. The CDR3 sequence: CSAREGGLTYGYTF. The CDR3, as DNA: TGCAGTGCTAGAGAGGGGGGACTGACCTATGGCTACACCTTC.

This clonotype has a handful of counts. This chain connects TRBV7-2 to TRBJ2-5; D unclear. V lost 6 bases, J lost 2 bases, and 13 bases lay in between. CDR1 and CDR2 from the germline V gene are SGHTA and FQGNSA. The CDR3 is 14 amino acids. CDR3 coding DNA: TGTGCCAGCAGTCACCGGAACCAACAAGAGACCCAGTACTTC. Translated: CASSHRNQQETQYF.